The T cell receptor (beta chain) described here comes from a study of blood T cells in healthy people across ages. A J-beta primer mix and a sample-barcoded 5' primer were used in a second PCR of roughly 7 to 12 cycles. Each CDR3 protein gets one entry after TCRdb re-called the 5' RACE reads with MiXCR. The sample lists some 760,000 distinct CDR3 sequences; approximately 25% were seen once. Trimming shortened V by 5 bases and J by 5 bases, and 16 bases separated the two germline ends. Germline values: CDR1 MNHNY, CDR2 SVGAGI (reference sequence). The CDR3 totals 14 residues. In this sample, this clonotype turned up a few times. The same data also contributed to another study, on T cells of mothers and their children. In that study: Researchers found no T cell clones that were persistent and microchimeric.

Material for sequencing was blood. The TCR originated in a boy aged 5-17 years in good health. The chain is built from TRBV6-6 and TRBJ2-7; TRBD2 might be the D (7 bases). The CDR3 is CASSPWEGVDEQYF. The DNA for the CDR3 is TGTGCCAGCAGTCCATGGGAGGGGGTGGACGAGCAGTACTTC.